The sequence of this T cell receptor (beta chain) was determined in a study of blood T cells in healthy people across ages. Findings and caveats of the study: Unsorted PBMC input precluded a conclusive naive versus antigen-experienced comparison. The unknown donor CMV status may have confounded expanded clonotype changes. With age, beta diversity per million T cells declined roughly linearly, significantly by 40.

The authors ran a second PCR of 7 to 11 cycles using a sample-barcoded 5' primer and a J-beta primer mix. One entry per CDR3 protein results from TCRdb running MiXCR on the 5' RACE reads. The sample shows about a million distinct CDR3 sequences, around 48% of them seen only once. Points on this clonotype: What it binds is unknown.

Per sample, no less than 6 micrograms of total RNA were extracted. There are 14 residues in the CDR3. V gave up 4 bases and J gave up 4 bases, with 13 bases separating them. Germline CDR1 reads ENHRY; CDR2 reads SYGVKD. The sequenced material came from blood. The chain links TRBV10-3 to TRBJ1-2; no definite D call. The receptor comes from a man between 25 and 39 years old in good health. Here the CDR3 reads CAISGILESYGYTF. The CDR3 nucleotides are TGTGCCATCAGTGGGATTTTGGAAAGCTATGGCTACACCTTC.